A selection of T cell receptor beta chains follows, all from one sample in a study of shared clonotypes between healthy human individuals. Sequenced by immunoSEQ multiplex PCR; TCRdb stores in-frame clones only, minus some. The sample contains about 2.1 million clones, about 94% of which appear only once. The sample consisted of naive CD8+ T cells from PBMCs. The receptor set was obtained from a man aged 18 to 29 in good health. Some clones in this sample may be carry-over from other donors' samples. The conserved cysteine and the conserved F or W are not part of the CDR3 here.

j_call	v_call	cdr3_aa
TRBJ2-7	TRBV6-1	ASREGTGGTYEQY
TRBJ1-1	TRBV10-1	ANRRMGTEAF
TRBJ2-3	TRBV10-1	ASRGAGGTDTQY
TRBJ1-1	TRBV4-3	ASSQPGQGRPNTEAF
TRBJ2-1	TRBV7-9	ASSPGAQSRNEQF
TRBJ2-7	TRBV7-9	ASSSTNGADYEQY
TRBJ1-2	TRBV28	ASSLTRAYGYT
TRBJ1-5	TRBV19	ASTSVGSNQPQH
TRBJ2-1	TRBV14	ASSQDAAGEDNEQF
TRBJ1-2	TRBV7-8	ASSQAYLYGYT
TRBJ1-5	TRBV7-9	ASSPKGGAPNQPQH
TRBJ2-3	TRBV7-3	ASSLTQRDTQY
TRBJ2-7	TRBV19	ASSENRGAAYEQY
TRBJ2-1	TRBV11-3	ASSTRKGASYNEQF
TRBJ1-3	TRBV2	ASSEYRGSGNTIY
TRBJ1-5	TRBV19	ASSLNLIQPQH
TRBJ2-7	TRBV7-9	ASSAGQDRFYEQY
TRBJ1-4	TRBV6-6	ASSYGDEKLF
TRBJ2-7	TRBV29-1	SVLDISYEQY
TRBJ2-1	TRBV7-9	ASSPPVGHNEQF
TRBJ2-1	TRBV11-2	ASSLGGQTLYNEQF
TRBJ2-2	TRBV27	ASSAFRVQGPGELF
TRBJ1-1	TRBV7-9	ASSLGQNEAF
TRBJ2-1	TRBV7-8	ASSASTGSSYNEQF
TRBJ2-1	TRBV4-3	ASSPSRANEQF
TRBJ1-2	TRBV27	ASSFRESDGYT
TRBJ1-1	TRBV29-1	SVVGGEAF
TRBJ2-7	TRBV14	ASSPGTYEQY
TRBJ1-5	TRBV2	ASSEGLRVGNQPQH
TRBJ2-7	TRBV27	ASSLSGSYEQY
TRBJ2-3	TRBV2	AAYGVADTDTQY
TRBJ2-1	TRBV5-1	ASSLEVLGGAYNEQF
TRBJ2-7	TRBV7-2	ASSLGSASSYEQY
TRBJ2-1	TRBV5-4	ASSLGFPGALSYNEQF
TRBJ2-3	TRBV6-6	ASTIGPEGSPDTQY
TRBJ2-3	TRBV9	ASSVASDFKGQY
TRBJ2-2	TRBV9	ASSGGTSPTGELF
TRBJ2-2	TRBV14	ASSQEVDGELF
TRBJ1-5	TRBV19	ATFGRDRGNQPQH
TRBJ2-1	TRBV5-6	ASSLDQGPKEVNEQF